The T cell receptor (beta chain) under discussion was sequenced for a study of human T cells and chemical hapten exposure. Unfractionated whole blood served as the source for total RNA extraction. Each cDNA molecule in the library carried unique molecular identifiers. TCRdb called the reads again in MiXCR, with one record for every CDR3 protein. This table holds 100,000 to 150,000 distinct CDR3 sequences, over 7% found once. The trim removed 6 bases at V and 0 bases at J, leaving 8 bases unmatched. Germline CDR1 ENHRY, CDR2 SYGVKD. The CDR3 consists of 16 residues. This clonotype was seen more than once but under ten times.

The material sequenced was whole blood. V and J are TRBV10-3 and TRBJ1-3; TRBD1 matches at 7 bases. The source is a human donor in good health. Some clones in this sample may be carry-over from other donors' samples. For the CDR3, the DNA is TGTGCCATCAGGGCGGCCGGGACAGTCTCTGGAAACACCATATATTTT. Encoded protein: CAIRAAGTVSGNTIYF.